This T cell receptor (beta chain) was profiled in a study of shared clonotypes between healthy human individuals. Turning to the study itself: Donors had three CD4 naive, three CD4 memory, two CD8 naive and one CD8 memory plate apiece. Study results and caveats: Researchers sampled blood only, noting tissue repertoires likely differ. A reduction in generation probabilities was seen for non-shared clonotypes relative to those shared by all four donors.

Concerning this clone: The target antigen is unknown.

Using immunoSEQ multiplex PCR, the repertoire was profiled, and TCRdb retains in-frame clones only, with some absent. The sample lists about 700,000 clones; under 95% were seen once. CD45RO-negative, CCR7-positively selected cells formed the naive CD8 fraction, excluding terminally differentiated effector memory CD45RA+ cells. Caucasian adults living in Nashville, Tennessee, provided all samples. The V gene's germline CDR1 is MNHEY and CDR2 SMNVEV (reference sequence). This CDR3 has 15 amino acids. V lost 4 bases to trimming and J lost 7 bases; unmatched junction nucleotides: 13. The sequenced material came from naive CD8+ T cells sorted from blood. The TCR sequence derives from a man aged 30-40 years in good health. This sequence joins TRBV27 and TRBJ2-7, with 7 bases fitting TRBD2. CDR3 loop: CASSSRAGLGEEQYF. DNA for the CDR3: TGTGCCAGCAGTTCCCGAGCGGGATTGGGGGAGGAGCAGTACTTC.